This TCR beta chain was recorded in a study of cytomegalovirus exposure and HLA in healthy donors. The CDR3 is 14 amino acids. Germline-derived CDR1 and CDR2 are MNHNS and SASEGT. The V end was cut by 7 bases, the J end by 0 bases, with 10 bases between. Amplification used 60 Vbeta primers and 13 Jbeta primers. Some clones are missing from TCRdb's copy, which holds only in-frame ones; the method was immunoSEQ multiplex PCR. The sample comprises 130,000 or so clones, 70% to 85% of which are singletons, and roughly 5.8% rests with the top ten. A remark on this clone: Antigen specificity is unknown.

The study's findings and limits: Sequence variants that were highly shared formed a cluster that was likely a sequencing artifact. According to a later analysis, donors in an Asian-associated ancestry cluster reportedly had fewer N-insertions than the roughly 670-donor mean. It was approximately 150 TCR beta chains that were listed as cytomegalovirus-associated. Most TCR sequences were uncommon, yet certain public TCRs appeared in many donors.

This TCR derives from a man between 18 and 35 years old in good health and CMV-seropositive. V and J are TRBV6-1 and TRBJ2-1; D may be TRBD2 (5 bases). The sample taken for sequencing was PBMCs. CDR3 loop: CASIGLYSYNEQFF. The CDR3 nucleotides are TGTGCCAGCATAGGACTTTACTCCTACAATGAGCAGTTCTTC.